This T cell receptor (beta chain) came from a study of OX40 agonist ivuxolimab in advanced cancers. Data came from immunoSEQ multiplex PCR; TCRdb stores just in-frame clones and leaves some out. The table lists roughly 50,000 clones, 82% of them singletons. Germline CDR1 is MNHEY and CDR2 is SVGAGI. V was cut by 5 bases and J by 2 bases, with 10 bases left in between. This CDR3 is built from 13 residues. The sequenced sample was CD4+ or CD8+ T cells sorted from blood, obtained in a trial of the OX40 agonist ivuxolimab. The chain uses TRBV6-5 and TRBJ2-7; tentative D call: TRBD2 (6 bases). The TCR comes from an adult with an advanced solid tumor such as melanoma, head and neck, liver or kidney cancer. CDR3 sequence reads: CASSIRRAYEQYF. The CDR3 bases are TGTGCCAGCAGTATTAGGAGGGCCTACGAGCAGTACTTC.